The 22 T cell receptor beta chains below were found in one sample sequenced in a study of OX40 agonist ivuxolimab in advanced cancers. TCRdb's table, derived via immunoSEQ multiplex PCR, lists solely in-frame clones and lacks some. Of about 17,000 clones in the sample, approximately 78% were seen once. The specimen comprised CD4+ or CD8+ T cells sorted from blood, sampled in a trial of the OX40 agonist ivuxolimab. These TCRs come from an adult with an advanced solid tumor such as melanoma, head and neck, liver or kidney cancer.

V and J are TRBV19 and TRBJ1-1; the D is unclear. V was shortened by 6 bases and J by 1 base, with 12 bases between the two germline ends. This CDR3 has 14 amino acids. Germline loops: CDR1 LNHDA, CDR2 SQIVND (reference sequence). The CDR3: CASSPAYSNTEAFF. CDR3 sequence (DNA): TGTGCCAGTAGCCCAGCGTACTCGAACACTGAAGCTTTCTTT. Combining the CDR3 with reference TRBV19 and TRBJ1-1 gives the whole variable domain DGGITQSPKYLFRKEGQNVTLSCEQNLNHDAMYWYRQDPGQGLRLIYYSQIVNDFQKGDIAEGYSVSREKKESFPLTVTSAQKNPTAFYLCASSPAYSNTEAFFGQGTRLTVV.

The chain joins TRBV12-5 to TRBJ2-1; D assignment may be TRBD1 or TRBD2 (6 bases each). The germline gives CDR1 LGHNT, CDR2 FRNRAP. The germline V and J ends were trimmed by 3 bases and 7 bases, with 7 bases remaining between them. This CDR3 is 12 amino acids long. Here the CDR3 reads CASGLGGNEQFF. CDR3 bases: TGTGCTAGTGGTTTAGGGGGGAATGAGCAGTTCTTC.

This sequence joins TRBV27 and TRBJ1-2; 8 bases agree with TRBD1. CDR3 length: 14 amino acids. Trimming at V came to 6 bases and at J to 4 bases, leaving 7 bases not matched to a gene. The germline V gene encodes CDR1 MNHEY and CDR2 SMNVEV (reference sequence). This chain's CDR3 is CASSLRQGSYGYTF. The CDR3, as DNA: TGTGCCAGCAGCCTCAGACAGGGGAGCTATGGCTACACCTTC.

The chain joins TRBV28 to TRBJ2-5; D is unresolved. The CDR3 extends over 13 amino acids. Germline V gene lookup returns CDR1 MDHEN and CDR2 SYDVKM. V shed 2 bases and J shed 3 bases, with 7 bases lying between them. For the CDR3, the DNA is TGTGCCAGCAGTTTACGCAGTGAAGAGACCCAGTACTTC. Amino acids: CASSLRSEETQYF.

Turning to this clone: At one boundary the junction diverges from the germline segment, which might be a read error. The gene calls are TRBV7-7 and TRBJ2-2, with D perhaps matching TRBD1 (6 bases). Germline-derived CDR1 and CDR2 are SSHAT and FNYEAQ (reference sequence). This CDR3 spans 15 amino acids. The CDR3 region has the DNA TGTGCCAGCAGCCCACCAGGGGCGAACTCCGGGGAGCTGTTTTTT. Protein: CASSPPGANSGELFF.

This chain's CDR3 is CASSLGQGKLAYTGELFF. The CDR3 DNA follows: TGTGCCAGCAGCCTGGGACAGGGCAAGCTGGCATACACCGGGGAGCTGTTTTTT. The chain has TRBV25-1 and TRBJ2-2; 9 nucleotides line up with TRBD1. Germline V CDR1 and CDR2: MGHDK, SYGVNS. The junction had 14 bases not matched to a gene; V was cut back by 6 bases and J by 3 bases. This CDR3 is built from 18 residues. The variable domain in full, completed from reference TRBV25-1 and TRBJ2-2, reads EADIYQTPRYLVIGTGKKITLECSQTMGHDKMYWYQQDPGMELHLIHYSYGVNSTEKGDLSSESTVSRIRTEHFPLTLESARPSHTSQYLCASSLGQGKLAYTGELFFGEGSRLTVL.

V gene TRBV5-8 combines with J gene TRBJ2-4, with 8 bases identical to TRBD2. J lost 8 bases, V lost 0 bases, and 13 bases had no gene match. The CDR3 has 17 residues. CDR1 and CDR2 (germline): SGHTS, YDEGEE. The CDR3 region is CASSLGTPGGPSDIQYF. The DNA for the CDR3 is TGTGCCAGCAGCTTGGGTACTCCGGGAGGGCCCTCAGACATTCAGTACTTC.

By sample fraction, this clone is medium-sized. The rearrangement joins TRBV11-2 to TRBJ1-1, with a weak D call TRBD1 (5 bases). The CDR3 totals 16 residues. Trimming took 0 bases from V and 3 from J, leaving 14 bases between them. Germline V gives CDR1 SGHAT, CDR2 FQNNGV. CDR3 sequence: CASSLDPRQSDTEAFF. In nucleotides, the CDR3 is TGTGCCAGCAGCTTAGATCCCAGACAGTCTGACACTGAAGCTTTCTTT.

The chain employs TRBV9 and TRBJ2-3; D unresolved. Germline assignment: CDR1 SGDLS and CDR2 YYNGEE. Trimming left V 0 bases short and J 0 bases short, with 20 bases between. The length of the CDR3 is 19 residues. In nucleotides, the CDR3 is TGTGCCAGCAGCGTAGGCCCCTCCCACACCTATCCTAGCACAGATACGCAGTATTTT. Translation gives CASSVGPSHTYPSTDTQYF.

The V and J genes are TRBV21-1 and TRBJ2-7; the table's TRBD1 call for D was not verified on the DNA. TRBV21-1 is recorded as a pseudogene. CDR3 size: 17 residues. In DNA, the CDR3 is TGTGCCAGCAGAAGACAACCAACAGGGACAGGGGGCTACGAGCAGTACTTC. Translation: CASRRQPTGTGGYEQYF.

The chain joins TRBV5-1 to TRBJ2-2; D ambiguous. Germline V gene sequence: CDR1 SGHRS, CDR2 YFSETQ. Trimming took off 2 bases at V and 5 bases at J, with 7 bases between the two ends. This CDR3 is built from 13 residues. CDR3 loop: CASSFGPTGELFF. The CDR3 DNA is TGCGCCAGCAGCTTCGGACCAACCGGGGAGCTGTTTTTT.

This clone was detected once. V gene TRBV28 combines with J gene TRBJ1-5; D remains unclear. CDR3 size: 11 residues. The germline CDR1 and CDR2 sequences are MDHEN and SYDVKM. The germline V and J ends were trimmed by 3 bases and 6 bases, with 3 bases remaining between them. CDR3: CASSLGQPQHF. The CDR3 coding sequence is TGTGCCAGCAGTTTGGGTCAGCCCCAGCATTTT.

By its share, this clone is medium-sized. V gene TRBV7-9 combines with J gene TRBJ1-5; the D is unclear. CDR3 length equals 15 residues. The V gene lost 2 bases and the J gene lost 5 bases, with 13 bases spanning the gap. The germline CDR1 and CDR2 sequences are SEHNR and FQNEAQ (reference sequence). Here the CDR3 DNA reads TGTGCCAGCAGCTTAAGTGGGCCTGGGGATCAGCCCCAGCATTTT. The encoded protein is CASSLSGPGDQPQHF.

The chain combines TRBV29-1 with TRBJ2-7; tentatively, D is TRBD1 (6 bases). The CDR3 has 14 residues. V lost 1 base and J 2 bases, leaving 12 bases between the germline ends. Germline V CDR1 and CDR2: SQVTM, ANQGSEA. CDR3: CSVEVAAGAYEQYF. Here the CDR3 DNA reads TGCAGCGTTGAAGTGGCGGCAGGGGCCTACGAGCAGTACTTC.

The rearrangement links TRBV14 to TRBJ1-2; D is unresolved. CDR3 length: 15 amino acids. Germline V lookup: CDR1 SGHDN, CDR2 FVKESK. The germline V and J ends were trimmed by 4 bases and 4 bases, with 16 bases remaining between them. In nucleotides, the CDR3 is TGTGCCAGCAGCCTGGGCGGCCGAATGCTCTATGGCTACACCTTC. Translated: CASSLGGRMLYGYTF.

This clone was recorded a few times. The chain links TRBV4-3 to TRBJ1-6; D is unresolved. V was pared by 1 base and J by 11 bases, with 9 bases between. This CDR3 has 13 residues. Germline V gene lookup returns CDR1 LGHNA and CDR2 YSLEER. This chain's CDR3 is CASSQGEWPPLHF. CDR3 bases: TGCGCCAGCAGCCAAGGAGAATGGCCACCCCTCCACTTT.

This clone was seen a handful of times. The J gene is TRBJ1-2, the V gene TRBV19, with D possibly being TRBD1 (5 bases). The CDR3 runs 13 residues. V lost 7 bases and J lost 7, with 16 bases in between. Germline V gives CDR1 LNHDA, CDR2 SQIVND (reference sequence). DNA for the CDR3: TGTGCCAGTAATTTCCACCAGGGCGTTGGCTACACCTTC. This gives the protein CASNFHQGVGYTF.

The genes are TRBV18 and TRBJ1-1, with D maybe TRBD1 (5 bases). The germline gives CDR1 KGHSH, CDR2 LQKENI. The CDR3 is made up of 14 amino acids. V lost 2 bases and J 7 bases, leaving 14 bases between the germline ends. The CDR3 spells CASSPGDLTGEAFF. The CDR3 DNA follows: TGTGCCAGCTCACCAGGAGACTTAACAGGTGAAGCTTTCTTT.

This sequence joins TRBV5-1 and TRBJ2-7; D might be TRBD2 (5 bases). With 4 bases removed from V and 4 bases from J, the gap between germline ends came to 15 bases. The germline gives CDR1 SGHRS, CDR2 YFSETQ. CDR3 length: 14 amino acids. The CDR3, as DNA: TGCGCCAGCAGCACTGAGGGTGAAGCGTACGAGCAGTACTTC. Protein sequence: CASSTEGEAYEQYF.

The chain combines TRBV27 with TRBJ2-1, with D uncertain. This CDR3 is 15 amino acids long. Trimming shortened V by 9 bases and J by 0 bases, and 15 bases separated the two germline ends. From germline, CDR1 is MNHEY and CDR2 SMNVEV (reference sequence). In nucleotides, the CDR3 is TGTGCCAGTTCGAAAAGTCTGAACTCCTACAATGAGCAGTTCTTC. This encodes CASSKSLNSYNEQFF.

The chain combines TRBV6-6 with TRBJ2-2; D gene uncertain. The CDR3 consists of 15 residues. The V gene's germline CDR1 is MNHNY and CDR2 SVGAGI (reference sequence). V was cut by 5 bases and J by 1 base, with 11 bases left in between. CDR3 bases: TGTGCCAGCAGTCACCCAACCGGGAACACCGGGGAGCTGTTTTTT. It encodes CASSHPTGNTGELFF.

The chain employs TRBV27 and TRBJ2-7; D uncertain. This CDR3 is 14 amino acids long. Germline V CDR1 and CDR2: MNHEY, SMNVEV (reference sequence). Deletions cut 5 bases from V and 3 bases from J, with 14 bases between. The chain's CDR3 is CASSPSRNHYEQYF. CDR3 nucleotides: TGTGCCAGCAGTCCCTCTAGAAATCACTACGAGCAGTACTTC.